These 14 T cell receptor beta chains were sequenced from one sample in a study of blood T cell repertoires in COVID-19. TCRdb's copy holds only in-frame clones and misses some; the assay was immunoSEQ multiplex PCR. Here the sample spans 86,000 or so clones, around four fifths being singletons. The sequenced material came from peripheral blood. The receptors originated from a man between 65 and 80 years old with acute or convalescent COVID-19.

V usage is TRBV28 and J usage is TRBJ2-2, with 7 positions matching TRBD1. J gave up 6 bases and V 1 base, and 2 bases lay outside the gene matches. The CDR3 runs to 14 residues. The germline V gene encodes CDR1 MDHEN and CDR2 SYDVKM. The CDR3 spells CASSLSQGAGELFF. CDR3 in DNA: TGTGCCAGCAGTTTATCTCAGGGGGCCGGGGAGCTGTTTTTT.

The CDR3: CASSVDRGSHTEAFF. CDR3 nucleotides: TGTGCCAGTAGTGTTGACAGGGGCTCGCACACTGAAGCTTTCTTT. The chain links TRBV19 to TRBJ1-1; 8 positions agree with TRBD1. After removal of 5 bases from V and 3 bases from J, the junction contained 8 bases not matched to a gene. The CDR3 runs to 15 residues. CDR1 and CDR2 from the germline V gene are LNHDA and SQIVND (reference sequence).

The genes are TRBV4-1 and TRBJ2-3; 12 nucleotides line up with TRBD2. Per the germline V gene, CDR1 is MGHRA and CDR2 is YSYEKL. This CDR3 is built from 17 residues. V trimming: 1 base; J trimming: 3 bases; junction bases outside the gene matches: 5. This chain's CDR3 is CASSQALLAGGTDTQYF. CDR3 coding DNA: TGCGCCAGCAGCCAAGCTCTCCTAGCGGGGGGGACAGATACGCAGTATTTT.

This clone was recorded once. V gene TRBV20-1 combines with J gene TRBJ1-2, with TRBD1 identical over 9 bases. Germline V gene sequence: CDR1 DFQATT, CDR2 SNEGSKA (reference sequence). With V trimmed by 3 bases and J by 7 bases, 9 bases remained unmatched. This CDR3 has 14 residues. CDR3 amino acids: CSASGTGQDVGYTF. The CDR3 DNA reads TGCAGTGCTAGTGGGACAGGGCAAGATGTTGGCTACACCTTC.

The rearrangement links TRBV6-5 to TRBJ1-6; no definite D call. Germline CDR1 and CDR2: MNHEY and SVGAGI. The length of the CDR3 is 15 residues. The ends were cut back, 2 bases at V and 9 bases at J, with 14 bases in the middle. CDR3 sequence reads: CASSYGPRDSSPLHF. The DNA of the CDR3 is TGTGCCAGCAGTTACGGGCCGAGGGATAGTTCACCCCTCCACTTT.

The chain employs TRBV25-1 and TRBJ1-2; no firm D call. Germline CDR1 MGHDK, CDR2 SYGVNS. The length of the CDR3 is 15 residues. Trimming removed 2 bases at V and 7 bases at J, with 17 bases between. The CDR3 DNA reads as TGTGCCAGCAGTGAACACAGCAGAGTTTTGAGTGGCTACACCTTC. It codes for CASSEHSRVLSGYTF.

This clone was counted between two and nine times. This chain connects TRBV25-1 to TRBJ1-1, with D possibly TRBD1 on 6 matching bases. This CDR3 is 13 amino acids long. Looked up from germline, CDR1 is MGHDK and CDR2 is SYGVNS. Trimming shortened V by 2 bases and J by 5 bases, and 9 bases separated the two germline ends. CDR3 protein: CASSEQGWTEAFF. CDR3 nucleotide sequence: TGTGCCAGCAGTGAACAGGGGTGGACTGAAGCTTTCTTT.

This sequence joins TRBV28 and TRBJ2-3, with D perhaps matching TRBD1 (5 bases). Germline V lookup: CDR1 MDHEN, CDR2 SYDVKM. V shed 7 bases and J shed 1 base, with 18 bases lying between them. The CDR3 sequence is 16 residues long. DNA of the CDR3: TGTGCCAGCAACCCTCGAAAAGGGGAAGGCACAGATACGCAGTATTTT. It translates to CASNPRKGEGTDTQYF.

The genes are TRBV6-5 and TRBJ1-5, with D tentatively TRBD1 (6 bases). This CDR3 has 14 amino acids. Trimming removed 7 bases from V and 3 bases from J, with 13 bases in between. The germline gives CDR1 MNHEY, CDR2 SVGAGI. CDR3: CASTQDRYNQPQHF. In DNA, the CDR3 is TGTGCCAGCACACAAGACAGGTACAATCAGCCCCAGCATTTT.

The chain links TRBV27 to TRBJ1-1; 9 bases are a match to TRBD1. CDR3 length: 16 amino acids. Per the germline V gene, CDR1 is MNHEY and CDR2 is SMNVEV (reference sequence). V was clipped by 2 bases and J by 1 base; unmatched bases: 5. CDR3 DNA sequence: TGTGCCAGCAGTTTAGGGACAGGGCGAGGGAACACTGAAGCTTTCTTT. Its translation: CASSLGTGRGNTEAFF.

The chain uses TRBV6-5 and TRBJ1-4; D gene ambiguous. V was cut by 6 bases and J by 5 bases, with 16 bases left in between. Germline assignment: CDR1 MNHEY and CDR2 SVGAGI. This CDR3 has 15 amino acids. The CDR3 bases are TGTGCCAGCAGCCCCTTGGCAGGAGGGAATGAAAAACTGTTTTTT. It codes for CASSPLAGGNEKLFF.

The chain uses TRBV7-2 and TRBJ1-5; possibly TRBD1 for D (5 bases). CDR3 length: 16 residues. Trimming pared 7 bases from V and 6 bases from J, leaving 22 bases between. CDR1 SGHTA and CDR2 FQGNSA come from the germline V gene. CDR3 in amino acids: CASTEPWEGRAQPQHF. DNA for the CDR3: TGTGCCAGCACCGAACCCTGGGAGGGGAGGGCTCAGCCCCAGCATTTT.

J is TRBJ1-1 and V is TRBV7-9; tentative D call: TRBD1 (5 bases). Germline V gene data show CDR1 as SEHNR and CDR2 as FQNEAQ (reference sequence). CDR3 length: 16 residues. Trimming stripped 1 base from V and 0 bases from J, with 12 bases between. The CDR3 coding sequence is TGTGCCAGCAGCTTAGAGGGCAGGGCCTTGAACACTGAAGCTTTCTTT. Translated: CASSLEGRALNTEAFF. The full variable domain, completed using reference TRBV7-9 and TRBJ1-1, is DTGVSQNPRHKITKRGQNVTFRCDPISEHNRLYWYRQTLGQGPEFLTYFQNEAQLEKSRLLSDRFSAERPKGSFSTLEIQRTEQGDSAMYLCASSLEGRALNTEAFFGQGTRLTVV.

J is TRBJ2-3 and V is TRBV11-1, with a possible D match to TRBD1 (6 bases). Germline CDR1 SGHAT, CDR2 FQDESV (reference sequence). The CDR3 extends over 15 amino acids. V was pared by 3 bases and J by 4 bases, with 14 bases between. The DNA of the CDR3 is TGTGCCAGCAGCTTTTTACAGGGCCCCGCAGATACGCAGTATTTT. Translating gives CASSFLQGPADTQYF.